The sequence of this T cell receptor (beta chain) was determined in a study of vaccination effects on CD4 cells after COVID-19. The culture ran for about eleven days before CD4+ T cells were isolated. Each participant was given two doses of one vaccine (BNT162b2 or mRNA-1273). A half-medium replacement with IL-2 medium was carried out on days 3 and 7. This table comes from immunoSEQ multiplex PCR, and its TCRdb copy is limited to in-frame clones, with some not included. The table includes tens of thousands of clones, 74% detected once. Germline V gene sequence: CDR1 SGHRS, CDR2 YFSETQ. CDR3 length equals 15 residues. Trimming took 6 bases from V and 0 from J, leaving 14 bases between them. For this clone: What it recognizes is unknown.

The rearrangement joins TRBV5-1 to TRBJ2-3; perhaps TRBD1 as D (6 bases). Sequencing used CD4+ T cells from PBMCs cultured without peptide, obtained after COVID-19 vaccination. This receptor was taken from a human donor who received a COVID-19 vaccine. CDR3 coding DNA: TGCGCCAGCATGACCAGGGGCCTAAGCACAGATACGCAGTATTTT. Protein product: CASMTRGLSTDTQYF. Full variable domain (rest looked up from reference TRBV5-1 and TRBJ2-3): KAGVTQTPRYLIKTRGQQVTLSCSPISGHRSVSWYQQTPGQGLQFLFEYFSETQRNKGNFPGRFSGRQFSNSRSEMNVSTLELGDSALYLCASMTRGLSTDTQYFGPGTRLTVL.